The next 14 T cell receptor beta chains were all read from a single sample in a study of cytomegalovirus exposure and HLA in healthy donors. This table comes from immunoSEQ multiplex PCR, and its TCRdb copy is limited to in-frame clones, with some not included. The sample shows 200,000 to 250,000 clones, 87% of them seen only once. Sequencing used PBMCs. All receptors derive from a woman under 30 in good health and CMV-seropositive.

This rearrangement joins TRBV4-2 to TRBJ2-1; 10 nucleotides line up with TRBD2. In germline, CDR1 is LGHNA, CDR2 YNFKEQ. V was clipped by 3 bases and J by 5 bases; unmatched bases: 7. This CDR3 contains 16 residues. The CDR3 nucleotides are TGTGCCAGCAGCCACCGTAGCGGGAGGCGCGACAATGAGCAGTTCTTC. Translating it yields CASSHRSGRRDNEQFF.

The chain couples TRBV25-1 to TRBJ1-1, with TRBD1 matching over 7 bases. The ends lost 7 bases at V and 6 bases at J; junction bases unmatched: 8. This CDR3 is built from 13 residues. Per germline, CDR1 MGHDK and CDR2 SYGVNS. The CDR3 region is CASITGDFSEAFF. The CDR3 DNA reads TGTGCCAGCATAACAGGGGATTTTTCTGAAGCTTTCTTT.

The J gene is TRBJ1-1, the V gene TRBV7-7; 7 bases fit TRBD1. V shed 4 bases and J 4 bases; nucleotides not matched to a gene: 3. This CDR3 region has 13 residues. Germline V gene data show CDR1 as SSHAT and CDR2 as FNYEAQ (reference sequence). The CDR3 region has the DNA TGTGCCAGCAGCTCCCGACAGGGCACTGAAGCTTTCTTT. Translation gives CASSSRQGTEAFF. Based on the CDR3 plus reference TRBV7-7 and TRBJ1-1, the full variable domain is GAGVSQSPRYKVTKRGQDVTLRCDPISSHATLYWYQQALGQGPEFLTYFNYEAQPDKSGLPSDRFSAERPEGSISTLTIQRTEQRDSAMYRCASSSRQGTEAFFGQGTRLTVV.

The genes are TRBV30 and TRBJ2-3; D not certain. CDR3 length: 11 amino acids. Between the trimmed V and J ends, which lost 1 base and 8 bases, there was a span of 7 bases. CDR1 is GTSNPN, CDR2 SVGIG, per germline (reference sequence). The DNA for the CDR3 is TGTGCCTGGAGTGGCGGCCGTACGCAGTATTTT. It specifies CAWSGGRTQYF.

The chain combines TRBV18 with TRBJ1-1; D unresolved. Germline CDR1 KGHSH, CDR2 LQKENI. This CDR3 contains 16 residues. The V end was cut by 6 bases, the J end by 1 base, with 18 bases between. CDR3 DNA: TGTGCCAGCTCCTTGGCAGGCGATATCCGGAACACTGAAGCTTTCTTT. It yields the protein CASSLAGDIRNTEAFF.

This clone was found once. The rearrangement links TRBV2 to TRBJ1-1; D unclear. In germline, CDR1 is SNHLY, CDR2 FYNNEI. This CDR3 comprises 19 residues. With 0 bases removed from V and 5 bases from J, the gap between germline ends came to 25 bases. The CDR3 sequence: CASSEAPGGVGYRFTEAFF. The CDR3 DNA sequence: TGTGCCAGCAGTGAAGCGCCCGGAGGAGTCGGGTACCGGTTTACTGAAGCTTTCTTT.

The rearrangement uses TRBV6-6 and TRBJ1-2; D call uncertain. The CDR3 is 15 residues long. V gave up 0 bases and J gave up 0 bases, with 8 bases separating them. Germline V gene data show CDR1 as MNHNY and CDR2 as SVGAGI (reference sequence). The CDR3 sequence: CASSYSGSPNYGYTF. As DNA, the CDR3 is TGTGCCAGCAGTTACTCAGGGAGTCCTAACTATGGCTACACCTTC.

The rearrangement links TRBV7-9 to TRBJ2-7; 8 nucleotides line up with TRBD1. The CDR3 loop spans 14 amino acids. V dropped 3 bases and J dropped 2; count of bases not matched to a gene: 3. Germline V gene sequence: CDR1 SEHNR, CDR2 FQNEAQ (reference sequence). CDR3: CASSFPGQAYEQYF. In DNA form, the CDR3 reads TGTGCCAGCAGCTTTCCGGGACAGGCCTACGAGCAGTACTTC.

CDR3 in amino acids: CASRALNEQFF. In DNA, the CDR3 is TGCGCCAGCAGGGCCCTCAATGAGCAGTTCTTC. The chain joins TRBV4-1 to TRBJ2-1; D gene uncertain. Germline lookup yields CDR1 MGHRA and CDR2 YSYEKL. This CDR3 region has 11 residues. Trimming shortened V by 6 bases and J by 6 bases, and 6 bases separated the two germline ends.

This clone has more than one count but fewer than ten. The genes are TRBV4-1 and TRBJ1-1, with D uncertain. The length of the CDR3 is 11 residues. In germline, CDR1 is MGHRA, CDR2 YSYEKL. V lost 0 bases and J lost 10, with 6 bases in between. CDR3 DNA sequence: TGCGCCAGCAGCCAAGATCTCCGAGCTTTCTTT. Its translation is CASSQDLRAFF.

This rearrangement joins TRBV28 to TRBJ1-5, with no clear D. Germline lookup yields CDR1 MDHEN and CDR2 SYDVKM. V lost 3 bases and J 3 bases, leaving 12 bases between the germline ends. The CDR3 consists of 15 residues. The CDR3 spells CASSLPGLDNQPQHF. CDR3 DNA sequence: TGTGCCAGCAGTTTGCCAGGATTGGACAATCAGCCCCAGCATTTT.

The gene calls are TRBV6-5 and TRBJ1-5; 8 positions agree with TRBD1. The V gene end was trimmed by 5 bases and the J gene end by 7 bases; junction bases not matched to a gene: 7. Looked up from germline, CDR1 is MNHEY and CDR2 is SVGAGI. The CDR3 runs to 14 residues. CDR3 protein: CASSRTGSDQPQHF. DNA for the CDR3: TGTGCCAGCAGTCGGACAGGGAGCGACCAGCCCCAGCATTTT.

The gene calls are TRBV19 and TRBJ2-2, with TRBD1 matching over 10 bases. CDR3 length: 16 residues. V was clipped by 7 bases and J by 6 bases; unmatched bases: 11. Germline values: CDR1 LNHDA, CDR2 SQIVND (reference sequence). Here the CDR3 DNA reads TGTGCCAGTACCCCGACAGGGGGCAAAATTGCCGGGGAGCTGTTTTTT. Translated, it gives CASTPTGGKIAGELFF.

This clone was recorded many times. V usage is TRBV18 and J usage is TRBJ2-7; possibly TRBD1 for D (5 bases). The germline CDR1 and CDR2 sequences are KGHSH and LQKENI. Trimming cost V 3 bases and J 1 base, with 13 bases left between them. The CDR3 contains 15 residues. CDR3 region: CASSPRQGGSYEQYF. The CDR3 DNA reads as TGTGCCAGCTCACCCCGGCAGGGTGGTTCCTACGAGCAGTACTTC. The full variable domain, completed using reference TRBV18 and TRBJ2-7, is NAGVMQNPRHLVRRRGQEARLRCSPMKGHSHVYWYRQLPEEGLKFMVYLQKENIIDESGMPKERFSAEFPKEGPSILRIQQVVRGDSAAYFCASSPRQGGSYEQYFGPGTRLTVT.